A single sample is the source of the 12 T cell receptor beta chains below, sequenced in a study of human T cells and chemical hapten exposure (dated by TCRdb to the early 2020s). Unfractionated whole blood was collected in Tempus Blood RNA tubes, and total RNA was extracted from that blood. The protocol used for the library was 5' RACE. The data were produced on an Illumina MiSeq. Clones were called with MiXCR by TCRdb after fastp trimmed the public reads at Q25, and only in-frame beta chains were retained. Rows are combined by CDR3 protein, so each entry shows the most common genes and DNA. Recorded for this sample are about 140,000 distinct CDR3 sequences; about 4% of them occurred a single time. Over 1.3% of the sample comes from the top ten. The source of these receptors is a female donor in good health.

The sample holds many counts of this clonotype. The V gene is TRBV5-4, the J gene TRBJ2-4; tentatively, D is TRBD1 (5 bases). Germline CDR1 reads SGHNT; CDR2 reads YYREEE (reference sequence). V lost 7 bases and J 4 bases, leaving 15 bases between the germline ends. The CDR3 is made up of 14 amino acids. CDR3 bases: TGTGCCAGCGGGCGAGCAGGACAAAAAAACATTCAGTACTTC. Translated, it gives CASGRAGQKNIQYF.

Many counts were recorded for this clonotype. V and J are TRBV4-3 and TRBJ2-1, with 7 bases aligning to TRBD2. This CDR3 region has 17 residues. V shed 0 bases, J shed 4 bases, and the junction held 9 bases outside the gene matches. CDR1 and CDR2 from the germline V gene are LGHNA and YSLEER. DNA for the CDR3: TGCGCCAGCAGCCAAGATACGGAGCGGGGTTGTTACAATGAGCAGTTCTTC. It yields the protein CASSQDTERGCYNEQFF.

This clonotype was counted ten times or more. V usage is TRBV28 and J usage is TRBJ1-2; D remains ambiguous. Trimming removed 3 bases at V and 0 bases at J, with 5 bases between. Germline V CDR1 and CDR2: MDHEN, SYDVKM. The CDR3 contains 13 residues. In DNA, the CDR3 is TGTGCCAGCAGTTTCTCCTCTAACTATGGCTACACCTTC. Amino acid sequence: CASSFSSNYGYTF.

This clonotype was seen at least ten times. The CDR3 bases are TGCGCCAGCAGCTTAGGCCTCACAGGCGGCACTGAAGCTTTCTTT. It translates to CASSLGLTGGTEAFF. The gene calls are TRBV5-1 and TRBJ1-1; D is perhaps TRBD1 (5 bases). Trimming left V 2 bases short and J 4 bases short, with 15 bases between. CDR3 length equals 15 residues. Per the germline V gene, CDR1 is SGHRS and CDR2 is YFSETQ.

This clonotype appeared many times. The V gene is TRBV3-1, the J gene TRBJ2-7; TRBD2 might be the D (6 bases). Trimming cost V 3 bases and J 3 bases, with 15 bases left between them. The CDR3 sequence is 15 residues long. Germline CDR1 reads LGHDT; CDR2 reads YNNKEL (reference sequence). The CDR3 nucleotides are TGTGCCAGCAGCCATTGGGGCGGCGGGATCTACGAGCAGTACTTC. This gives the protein CASSHWGGGIYEQYF.

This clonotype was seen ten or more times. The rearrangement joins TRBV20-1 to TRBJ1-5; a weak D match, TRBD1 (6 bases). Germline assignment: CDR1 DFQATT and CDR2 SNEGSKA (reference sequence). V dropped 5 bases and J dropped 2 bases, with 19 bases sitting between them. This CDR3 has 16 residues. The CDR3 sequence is CSAGQSIGGGNQPQHF. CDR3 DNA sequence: TGCAGTGCTGGGCAGAGTATAGGGGGGGGCAATCAGCCCCAGCATTTT.

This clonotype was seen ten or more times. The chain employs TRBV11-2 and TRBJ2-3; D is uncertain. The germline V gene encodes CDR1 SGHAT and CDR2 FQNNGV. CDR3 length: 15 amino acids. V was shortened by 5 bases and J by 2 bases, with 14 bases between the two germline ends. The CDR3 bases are TGTGCCAGCAGCCTCGATAGGGCCCTCACAGATACGCAGTATTTT. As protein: CASSLDRALTDTQYF.

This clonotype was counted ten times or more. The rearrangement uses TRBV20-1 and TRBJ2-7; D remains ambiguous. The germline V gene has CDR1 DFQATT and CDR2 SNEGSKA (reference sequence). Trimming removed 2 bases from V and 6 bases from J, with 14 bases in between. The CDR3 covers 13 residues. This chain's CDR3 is CSARLSGLFEQYF. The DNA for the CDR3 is TGCAGTGCTAGACTTTCGGGCTTATTCGAGCAGTACTTC.

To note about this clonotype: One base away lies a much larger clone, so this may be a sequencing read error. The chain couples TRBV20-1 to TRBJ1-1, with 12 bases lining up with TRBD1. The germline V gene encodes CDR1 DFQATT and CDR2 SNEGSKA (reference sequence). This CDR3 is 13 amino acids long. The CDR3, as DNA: TGCAGTGCTCCGGGACAGGGGGCTTCTGAAGCTGTCTTT. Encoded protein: CSAPGQGASEAVF.

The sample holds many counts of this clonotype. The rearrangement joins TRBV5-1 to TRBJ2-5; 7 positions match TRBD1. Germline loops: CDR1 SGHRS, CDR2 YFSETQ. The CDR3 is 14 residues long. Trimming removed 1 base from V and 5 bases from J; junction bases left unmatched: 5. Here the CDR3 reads CASSLTGARETQYF. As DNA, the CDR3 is TGCGCCAGCAGCTTGACAGGGGCTAGGGAGACCCAGTACTTC.

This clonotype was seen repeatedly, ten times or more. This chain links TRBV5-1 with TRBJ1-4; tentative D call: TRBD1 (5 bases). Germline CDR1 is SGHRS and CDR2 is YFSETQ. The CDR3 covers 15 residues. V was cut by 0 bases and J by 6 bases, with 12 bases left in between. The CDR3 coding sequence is TGCGCCAGCAGCTTGGGATCGGGGGGAGATGAAAAACTGTTTTTT. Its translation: CASSLGSGGDEKLFF. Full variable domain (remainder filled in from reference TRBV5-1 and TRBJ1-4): KAGVTQTPRYLIKTRGQQVTLSCSPISGHRSVSWYQQTPGQGLQFLFEYFSETQRNKGNFPGRFSGRQFSNSRSEMNVSTLELGDSALYLCASSLGSGGDEKLFFGSGTQLSVL.

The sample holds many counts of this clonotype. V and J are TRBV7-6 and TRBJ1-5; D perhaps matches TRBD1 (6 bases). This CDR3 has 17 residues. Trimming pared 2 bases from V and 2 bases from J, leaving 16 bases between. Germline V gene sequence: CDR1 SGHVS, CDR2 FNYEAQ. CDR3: CASSLREGNRGNQPQHF. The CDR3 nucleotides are TGTGCCAGCAGCTTAAGGGAGGGCAACAGGGGCAATCAGCCCCAGCATTTT.